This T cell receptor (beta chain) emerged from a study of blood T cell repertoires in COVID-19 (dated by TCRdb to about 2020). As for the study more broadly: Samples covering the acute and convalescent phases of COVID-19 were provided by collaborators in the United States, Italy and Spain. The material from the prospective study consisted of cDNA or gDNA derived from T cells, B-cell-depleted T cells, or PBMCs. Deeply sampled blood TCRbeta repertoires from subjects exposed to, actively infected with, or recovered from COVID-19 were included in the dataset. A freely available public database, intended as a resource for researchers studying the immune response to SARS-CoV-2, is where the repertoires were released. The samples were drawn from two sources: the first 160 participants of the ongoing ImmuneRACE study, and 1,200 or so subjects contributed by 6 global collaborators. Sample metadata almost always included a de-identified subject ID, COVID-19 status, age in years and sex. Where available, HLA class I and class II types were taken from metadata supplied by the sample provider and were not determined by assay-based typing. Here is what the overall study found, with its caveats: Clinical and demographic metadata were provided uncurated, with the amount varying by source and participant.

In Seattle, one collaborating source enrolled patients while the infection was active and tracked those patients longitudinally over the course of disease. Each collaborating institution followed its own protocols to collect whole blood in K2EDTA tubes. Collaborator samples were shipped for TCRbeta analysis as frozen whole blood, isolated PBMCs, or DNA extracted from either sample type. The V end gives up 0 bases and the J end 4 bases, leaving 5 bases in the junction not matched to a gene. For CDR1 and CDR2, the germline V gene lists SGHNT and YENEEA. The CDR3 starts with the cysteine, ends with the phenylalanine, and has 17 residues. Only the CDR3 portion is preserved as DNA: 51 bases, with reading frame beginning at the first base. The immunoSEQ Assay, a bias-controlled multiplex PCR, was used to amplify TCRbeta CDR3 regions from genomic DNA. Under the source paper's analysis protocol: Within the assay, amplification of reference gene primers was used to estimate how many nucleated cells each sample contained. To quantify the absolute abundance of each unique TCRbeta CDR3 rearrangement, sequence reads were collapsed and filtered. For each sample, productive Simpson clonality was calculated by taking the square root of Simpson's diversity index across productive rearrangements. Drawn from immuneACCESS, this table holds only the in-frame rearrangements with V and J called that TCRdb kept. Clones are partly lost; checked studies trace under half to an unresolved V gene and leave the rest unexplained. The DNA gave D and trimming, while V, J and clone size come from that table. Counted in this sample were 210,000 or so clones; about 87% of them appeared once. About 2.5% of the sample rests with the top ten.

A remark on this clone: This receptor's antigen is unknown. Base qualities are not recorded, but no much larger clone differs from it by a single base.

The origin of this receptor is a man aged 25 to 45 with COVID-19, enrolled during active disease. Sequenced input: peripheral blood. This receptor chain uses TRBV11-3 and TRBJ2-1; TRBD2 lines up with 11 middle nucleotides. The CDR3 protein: CASSLDGLAGGYNEQFF. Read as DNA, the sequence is TGTGCCAGCAGCTTAGATGGGCTAGCGGGAGGTTACAATGAGCAGTTCTTC.